Below, 31 T cell receptor beta chains from the same sample are listed, as sequenced in a study of CD8+ T cells in alopecia areata. Once RNA had been extracted, it was reverse transcribed into cDNA to act as the sequencing template. Libraries were prepared by immunoSEQ multiplex PCR; TCRdb keeps only in-frame clonotypes and omits some of them. The sample holds roughly 40,000 clones, roughly half seen once. Once sorted, CD4+ cells from about 5 patients yielded CD25+CD127- cells. The sample was CD4+ Tregs sorted from blood. These receptors were obtained from a human donor with alopecia areata.

This chain uses TRBV27 with TRBJ1-2, with D possibly TRBD1 on 6 matching bases. Germline V lookup: CDR1 MNHEY, CDR2 SMNVEV (reference sequence). V lost 1 base, J lost 3 bases, and 12 bases lay in between. This CDR3 comprises 15 residues. The CDR3 DNA reads TGTGCCAGCAGTTTATACCAGGGGACGGACTATGGCTACACCTTC. Residues: CASSLYQGTDYGYTF.

The chain combines TRBV11-3 with TRBJ1-6, with D possibly matching TRBD1 (5 bases). Trimming removed 2 bases at V and 10 bases at J, with 9 bases between. Germline V lookup: CDR1 SGHNT, CDR2 YENEEA. This CDR3 comprises 13 residues. This CDR3 is CASSLRGTSPLHF. CDR3 bases: TGTGCCAGCAGCTTAAGGGGAACGTCACCCCTCCACTTT. Variable domain in full (rest from reference TRBV11-3 and TRBJ1-6): EAGVVQSPRYKIIEKKQPVAFWCNPISGHNTLYWYLQNLGQGPELLIRYENEEAVDDSQLPKDRFSAERLKGVDSTLKIQPAELGDSAVYLCASSLRGTSPLHFGNGTRLTVT.

In this sample, this clone turned up a few times. The chain has TRBV6-5 and TRBJ2-5; TRBD2 matches at 11 bases. With V trimmed by 5 bases and J by 5 bases, 4 bases remained unmatched. Germline CDR1 reads MNHEY; CDR2 reads SVGAGI. This CDR3 comprises 14 residues. The DNA for the CDR3 is TGTGCCAGCAGTATTAGCGGGAGGGTGGAGACCCAGTACTTC. It translates to CASSISGRVETQYF.

V is TRBV7-9 and J is TRBJ2-7; 13 bases fit TRBD2. Germline values: CDR1 SEHNR, CDR2 FQNEAQ (reference sequence). With V trimmed by 5 bases and J by 3 bases, 1 base remained unmatched. CDR3 length: 14 residues. CDR3 in amino acids: CASSRTSGGYEQYF. The DNA of the CDR3 is TGTGCCAGCAGCCGGACTAGCGGGGGCTACGAGCAGTACTTC.

J is TRBJ1-1 and V is TRBV29-1, with TRBD1 as a possible D gene (5 bases). This CDR3 has 12 residues. Germline V lookup: CDR1 SQVTM, CDR2 ANQGSEA. V lost 4 bases, J lost 1 base, and 7 bases lay in between. The CDR3 loop reads CSVVGPNTEAFF. The CDR3 DNA reads TGCAGCGTTGTGGGGCCGAACACTGAAGCTTTCTTT.

This clone was detected a few times. The rearrangement uses TRBV2 and TRBJ2-7; a weak D match, TRBD2 (6 bases). CDR1 is SNHLY, CDR2 FYNNEI, per germline. Between the trimmed V and J ends, which lost 8 bases and 1 base, there was a span of 9 bases. This CDR3 is 12 amino acids long. This chain's CDR3 is CASGGMSYEQYF. In DNA form, the CDR3 reads TGTGCCAGCGGAGGGATGTCCTACGAGCAGTACTTC.

This clone was counted between two and nine times. The rearrangement uses TRBV14 and TRBJ2-1, with 8 bases fitting TRBD1. CDR3 length equals 15 residues. Germline assignment: CDR1 SGHDN and CDR2 FVKESK. Trimming cost V 2 bases and J 6 bases; bases outside gene matches: 6. The CDR3 is CASSQRTGPPNEQFF. CDR3 sequence (DNA): TGTGCCAGCAGCCAAAGGACAGGGCCCCCCAATGAGCAGTTCTTC. Variable domain in full (rest from reference TRBV14 and TRBJ2-1): EAGVTQFPSHSVIEKGQTVTLRCDPISGHDNLYWYRRVMGKEIKFLLHFVKESKQDESGMPNNRFLAERTGGTYSTLKVQPAELEDSGVYFCASSQRTGPPNEQFFGPGTRLTVL.

The chain joins TRBV5-1 to TRBJ2-1; 9 bases align to TRBD1. This CDR3 spans 13 amino acids. The germline CDR1 and CDR2 sequences are SGHRS and YFSETQ. Trimming took 7 bases from V and 9 from J; bases not matched to a gene: 8. CDR3 sequence: CASDRGDLFEQFF. The DNA for the CDR3 is TGCGCCAGCGACAGGGGGGATTTGTTTGAGCAGTTCTTC.

The chain joins TRBV11-2 to TRBJ2-7, with D maybe TRBD2 (6 bases). Germline lookup yields CDR1 SGHAT and CDR2 FQNNGV. The CDR3 extends over 14 amino acids. V was cut by 1 base and J by 5 bases, with 12 bases left in between. This CDR3 is CASSLVQGEDEQYF. Here the CDR3 DNA reads TGTGCCAGCAGCTTAGTCCAAGGGGAGGACGAGCAGTACTTC.

V is TRBV30 and J is TRBJ1-2, with 7 bases identical to TRBD1. The CDR3 covers 13 residues. Germline V gene data show CDR1 as GTSNPN and CDR2 as SVGIG (reference sequence). The CDR3 reads CAHKEKGADGYTF. The DNA for the CDR3 is TGTGCGCATAAGGAAAAGGGGGCCGACGGCTACACCTTC.

The chain employs TRBV9 and TRBJ2-2, with TRBD2 matching over 14 bases. CDR1 SGDLS and CDR2 YYNGEE come from the germline V gene. The junction had 9 bases not matched to a gene; V was cut back by 4 bases and J by 4 bases. This CDR3 spans 18 amino acids. CDR3 sequence (DNA): TGTGCCAGCAGCAGCGGGACTAGCGGGGGAGCGCCCACCGGGGAGCTGTTTTTT. Amino acid sequence: CASSSGTSGGAPTGELFF.

Only a few counts were recorded for this clone. This rearrangement joins TRBV28 to TRBJ2-4; D unclear. The CDR3 runs to 15 residues. V gave up 7 bases and J gave up 0 bases, with 13 bases separating them. Germline-derived CDR1 and CDR2 are MDHEN and SYDVKM. The CDR3 coding sequence is TGTGCCAGCATCCCCACCGGCCTAGCCAAAAACATTCAGTACTTC. It encodes CASIPTGLAKNIQYF.

This chain links TRBV7-6 with TRBJ2-7; tentative D call: TRBD2 (6 bases). The CDR3 is 14 amino acids. Trimming stripped 4 bases from V and 5 bases from J, with 15 bases between. In germline, CDR1 is SGHVS, CDR2 FNYEAQ. The CDR3 here is CASSSGGFVDEQYF. CDR3 nucleotides: TGTGCCAGCAGCTCTGGAGGGTTCGTCGACGAGCAGTACTTC.

The V call is TRBV29-1, the J call TRBJ1-1, with D hard to call. V was pared by 4 bases and J by 0 bases, with 12 bases between. The CDR3 extends over 14 amino acids. From germline, CDR1 is SQVTM and CDR2 ANQGSEA. Here the CDR3 reads CSVAIGLLNTEAFF. For the CDR3, the DNA is TGCAGCGTTGCAATAGGGCTATTGAACACTGAAGCTTTCTTT. Full variable domain (remainder filled in from reference TRBV29-1 and TRBJ1-1): SAVISQKPSRDICQRGTSLTIQCQVDSQVTMMFWYRQQPGQSLTLIATANQGSEATYESGFVIDKFPISRPNLTFSTLTVSNMSPEDSSIYLCSVAIGLLNTEAFFGQGTRLTVV.

The sample holds a few counts of this clone. CDR3 DNA: TGTGCCAGCAGCAAAAGGACAGGGGAAAAAGAGACCCAGTACTTC. As protein: CASSKRTGEKETQYF. The chain recombines TRBV7-9 with TRBJ2-5, with TRBD1 matching over 9 bases. Per the germline V gene, CDR1 is SEHNR and CDR2 is FQNEAQ (reference sequence). CDR3 length equals 15 residues. V trimming: 5 bases; J trimming: 3 bases; junction bases outside the gene matches: 7.

The table lists this clone with a few counts. The rearrangement uses TRBV4-3 and TRBJ2-7; TRBD1 agrees at 7 bases. This CDR3 is built from 14 residues. With 1 base clipped from V and 3 bases from J, the junction kept 3 bases outside the gene matches. Looked up from germline, CDR1 is LGHNA and CDR2 is YSLEER. CDR3 residues: CASSQGQGVYEQYF. CDR3 DNA: TGCGCCAGCAGCCAAGGACAGGGAGTCTACGAGCAGTACTTC.

This chain joins TRBV9 and TRBJ1-1; the D gene is possibly TRBD1 (5 bases). Trimming took off 4 bases at V and 1 base at J, with 14 bases between the two ends. Germline-derived CDR1 and CDR2 are SGDLS and YYNGEE. CDR3 length: 15 amino acids. The CDR3 region is CASSPGGLRNTEAFF. In nucleotides, the CDR3 is TGTGCCAGCAGCCCTGGGGGACTCCGGAACACTGAAGCTTTCTTT.

The chain has TRBV7-3 and TRBJ1-1; TRBD1 agrees at 7 bases. The CDR3 length is 15 residues. Germline lookup yields CDR1 SGHTA and CDR2 FQGTGA. The CDR3 DNA reads as TGTGAGTTAGAGGCGGCGACAGGGCGGAACACTGAAGCTTTCTTT. Amino acids: CELEAATGRNTEAFF.

The rearrangement uses TRBV2 and TRBJ2-7; weak D call: TRBD2 (5 bases). CDR1 SNHLY and CDR2 FYNNEI come from the germline V gene. V dropped 8 bases and J dropped 4 bases, with 6 bases sitting between them. CDR3 length equals 10 residues. The CDR3 region has the DNA TGTGCCAGCGGAGGTTACGAGCAGTACTTC. As protein: CASGGYEQYF.

The chain carries TRBV4-1 and TRBJ1-1; TRBD1 aligns across 7 bases. V lost 4 bases to trimming and J lost 1 base; unmatched junction nucleotides: 9. The CDR3 has 16 residues. In germline, CDR1 is MGHRA, CDR2 YSYEKL. The CDR3 reads CASSLDPGTANTEAFF. The CDR3 DNA reads as TGCGCCAGCAGCCTGGACCCCGGGACAGCGAACACTGAAGCTTTCTTT.

This clone was counted only a few times. The chain combines TRBV27 with TRBJ2-5; TRBD1 matches at 7 bases. Germline CDR1 is MNHEY and CDR2 is SMNVEV (reference sequence). V lost 6 bases and J lost 2; bases outside the gene matches: 24. The CDR3 has 20 amino acids. CDR3 loop: CASSLGLGGGPQAVQETQYF. Written as DNA, the CDR3 is TGTGCCAGCAGCCTTGGGTTAGGGGGCGGACCCCAGGCGGTTCAAGAGACCCAGTACTTC.

The chain recombines TRBV19 with TRBJ2-2; D is possibly TRBD1 (5 bases). Germline V lookup: CDR1 LNHDA, CDR2 SQIVND (reference sequence). Trimming pared 6 bases from V and 8 bases from J, leaving 13 bases between. The CDR3 runs 13 residues. The CDR3 DNA follows: TGTGCCAGTAGCCTCTACAGGACGGGGGAGCTGTTTTTT. Encoded protein: CASSLYRTGELFF. The full variable domain, with the rest looked up from reference TRBV19 and TRBJ2-2, is DGGITQSPKYLFRKEGQNVTLSCEQNLNHDAMYWYRQDPGQGLRLIYYSQIVNDFQKGDIAEGYSVSREKKESFPLTVTSAQKNPTAFYLCASSLYRTGELFFGEGSRLTVL.

V and J are TRBV28 and TRBJ2-3; 14 bases agree with TRBD2. The CDR3 has 17 amino acids. The trim removed 10 bases at V and 2 bases at J, leaving 11 bases unmatched. CDR1 and CDR2 from the germline V gene are MDHEN and SYDVKM. The CDR3 loop is CATEGLAGVVITDTQYF. The CDR3 DNA follows: TGTGCCACTGAGGGACTAGCGGGAGTGGTTATCACAGATACGCAGTATTTT. Complete variable domain (other parts from reference TRBV28 and TRBJ2-3): DVKVTQSSRYLVKRTGEKVFLECVQDMDHENMFWYRQDPGLGLRLIYFSYDVKMKEKGDIPEGYSVSREKKERFSLILESASTNQTSMYLCATEGLAGVVITDTQYFGPGTRLTVL.

The CDR3 bases are TGTGCCTGGACCATCGGAGCGGGAGGTTCCTACGAGCAGTACTTC. This sequence encodes CAWTIGAGGSYEQYF. V gene TRBV30 combines with J gene TRBJ2-7; the match to TRBD2 covers 9 bases. This CDR3 is built from 15 residues. The V segment lost 4 bases and the J segment 1 base; nucleotides outside the gene matches: 8. The V gene's germline CDR1 is GTSNPN and CDR2 SVGIG (reference sequence).

The chain couples TRBV2 to TRBJ2-3; D uncertain. The germline V gene encodes CDR1 SNHLY and CDR2 FYNNEI. This CDR3 has 12 residues. V was clipped by 7 bases and J by 6 bases, with 11 bases between them. In DNA form, the CDR3 reads TGTGCCAGCAAAGCACTCGGGGATACGCAGTATTTT. Its protein product is CASKALGDTQYF. Full variable domain (outside the CDR3, taken from reference TRBV2 and TRBJ2-3): EPEVTQTPSHQVTQMGQEVILRCVPISNHLYFYWYRQILGQKVEFLVSFYNNEISEKSEIFDDQFSVERPDGSNFTLKIRSTKLEDSAMYFCASKALGDTQYFGPGTRLTVL.

This clone was seen more than once but under ten times. The chain is built from TRBV2 and TRBJ1-5; D unresolved. CDR3 length equals 13 residues. Germline CDR1 SNHLY, CDR2 FYNNEI. V lost 7 bases, J lost 0 bases, and 7 bases lay in between. CDR3 region: CASIQDSNQPQHF. The CDR3 DNA reads TGTGCCAGCATCCAGGATAGCAATCAGCCCCAGCATTTT.

This clone was seen more than once but under ten times. The chain combines TRBV14 with TRBJ2-7; 10 bases fit TRBD1. Germline CDR1 reads SGHDN; CDR2 reads FVKESK. This CDR3 region has 16 residues. J gave up 4 bases and V 3 bases, and 9 bases lay outside the gene matches. CDR3 amino acids: CASSQTGTGVRYEQYF. Written as DNA, the CDR3 is TGTGCCAGCAGCCAGACGGGGACAGGGGTTCGGTACGAGCAGTACTTC.

This clone was detected once. The rearrangement links TRBV7-2 to TRBJ1-1, with D possibly TRBD1 on 5 matching bases. Germline-derived CDR1 and CDR2 are SGHTA and FQGNSA. The CDR3 totals 13 residues. V was clipped by 0 bases and J by 7 bases, with 9 bases between them. The CDR3: CASSLASRGEAFF. CDR3 DNA sequence: TGTGCCAGCAGCTTAGCGTCTAGGGGTGAAGCTTTCTTT.

This clone was observed once. The chain carries TRBV14 and TRBJ2-5, with TRBD2 as a possible D gene (5 bases). Looked up from germline, CDR1 is SGHDN and CDR2 is FVKESK. This CDR3 has 13 amino acids. With 1 base removed from V and 7 bases from J, the gap between germline ends came to 10 bases. Here the CDR3 reads CASSQGTWATQYF. The CDR3 coding sequence is TGTGCCAGCAGCCAAGGGACTTGGGCGACCCAGTACTTC.

The chain's CDR3 is CASSPGTSGGNEQFF. The CDR3 nucleotides are TGTGCCAGCAGTCCCGGGACTAGCGGGGGGAATGAGCAGTTCTTC. The V and J genes are TRBV6-4 and TRBJ2-1; TRBD2 aligns across 15 bases. The length of the CDR3 is 15 residues. CDR1 and CDR2 (germline): MRHNA, SNTAGT. J was trimmed by 7 bases and V by 5 bases; bases with no gene match: 3.

V is TRBV6-5 and J is TRBJ2-7; either TRBD1 or TRBD2 may supply D (6 bases each). The V end lost 2 bases, the J end lost 3 bases, and 14 bases lay between the germline ends. The CDR3 length is 15 residues. The V gene's germline CDR1 is MNHEY and CDR2 SVGAGI. Here the CDR3 reads CASSYEGGGLYEQYF. DNA for the CDR3: TGTGCCAGCAGTTACGAGGGGGGAGGCCTCTACGAGCAGTACTTC.